This is a list of T cell receptor beta chains from one sample in a study of identical twins. From the 5' RACE reads, TCRdb called clonotypes with MiXCR, one entry per CDR3 protein. The sample has some 500,000 distinct CDR3 sequences; 11% to 15% are singletons. The sample was also reused in another study, on yellow fever vaccine responses in identical twins.

The material sequenced was CD4+ T cells sorted from blood. These receptors all come from a woman younger than 30 in good health. Each CDR3 is given with its conserved first and last residue. The D gene is left open where the match is weak. Only part of the rows carry a size: once, few, many, or a class if the clone is expanded.

abundance	v_gene	j_gene	d_gene	CDR3nt	CDR3aa
-	TRBV7-2	TRBJ2-7	-	TGTGCCAGCAGCTCCCCTCCCAGGGGCCACGAGCAGTACTTC	CASSSPPRGHEQYF
few	TRBV28	TRBJ1-5	-	TGTGCCACCGAAGGGGCCTACAATCAGCCCCAGCATTTT	CATEGAYNQPQHF
few	TRBV20-1	TRBJ2-7	-	TGCAGTGCTAGAAGTGGGAATATAGGATGGGAGCAGTACTTC	CSARSGNIGWEQYF
many	TRBV29-1	TRBJ2-1	-	TGCAGCGTCCGTACGGACAGTCCAGGGGTCTTC	CSVRTDSPGVF
few	TRBV19	TRBJ2-1	-	TGTGCCAGTAGTATGGCCAGGAGTTCCTACAATGAGCAGTTCTTC	CASSMARSSYNEQFF
few	TRBV24-1	TRBJ2-3	-	TGTGCCACCAGTGGCGGACAGAGCACAGATACGCAGTATTTT	CATSGGQSTDTQYF
-	TRBV27	TRBJ2-1	-	TGTGCCAGCATACCCTTAGGGGGGCCCTCCTACAATGAGCAGTTCTTC	CASIPLGGPSYNEQFF
-	TRBV7-2	TRBJ2-7	-	TGTGCCAGCAGCTTAGACCCAGGGGCTGAGTACGAGCAGTACTTC	CASSLDPGAEYEQYF
-	TRBV10-3	TRBJ2-2	TRBD2	TGTGCCATCAGCCGACTAGCGGGAGGGAACACCGGGGAGCTGTTTTTT	CAISRLAGGNTGELFF
few	TRBV6-1	TRBJ1-3	-	TGTGCCAGCAGTGAAGGAGGGTCTGGAAACACCATATATTTT	CASSEGGSGNTIYF
-	TRBV28	TRBJ1-2	TRBD1	TGTGCCAGCAGACTGGGACAGGGGGCTCGTGGCTACACCTTC	CASRLGQGARGYTF
-	TRBV7-9	TRBJ1-2	-	TGTGCCAGCAGCCCCCCCAAAGGGTACGACTACACCTTC	CASSPPKGYDYTF
few	TRBV6-6	TRBJ2-7	-	TGTGCCAGCAGTTCGTTAGGGGGTGGCGAAAGGTACTTC	CASSSLGGGERYF
-	TRBV10-2	TRBJ1-5	-	TGCGCCAGCAGTGAGTGGAGGGGGAATCAGCCCCAGCATTTT	CASSEWRGNQPQHF
-	TRBV7-2	TRBJ2-5	-	TGTGCCAGCAGCGCAGACGGGGGGCACCAAGAGACCCAGTACTTC	CASSADGGHQETQYF
-	TRBV6-4	TRBJ2-7	TRBD2	TGTGCCAGCGTCTCTCGGGGACCCGGGCTAGCGGGGGGGCGGTCCTACGAGCAGTACTTC	CASVSRGPGLAGGRSYEQYF
few	TRBV15	TRBJ2-7	-	TGTGCCACCAGCAGAGATTTGCACGAGCAGTACTTC	CATSRDLHEQYF
-	TRBV5-1	TRBJ2-5	TRBD1	TGCGCCAGCAGCGTACAGGGGGCGGGCGAGACCCAGTACTTC	CASSVQGAGETQYF
-	TRBV11-2	TRBJ2-7	-	TGTGCCAGCAGCTTAGAAGGGAGCGGAGCCCCCTACGAGCAGTACTTC	CASSLEGSGAPYEQYF
-	TRBV6-1	TRBJ2-1	-	TGTGCCAGCAGCCCCCTCACGAGCACCTACAATGAGCAGTTCTTC	CASSPLTSTYNEQFF
-	TRBV21-1	TRBJ2-1	-	TGTGCCAGCAGCATCTTTAACGCTAGCGGGAGTGGAAATGAGCAGTTCTTC	CASSIFNASGSGNEQFF
-	TRBV10-3	TRBJ2-7	-	TGTGCCATCAGTGACTCTTCCCCGGGGATCCACGAGCAGTACTTC	CAISDSSPGIHEQYF
-	TRBV18	TRBJ2-7	-	TGTGCCAGCTCACCACGGGTACGGAGTACCTACGAGCAGTACTTC	CASSPRVRSTYEQYF
many	TRBV3-1	TRBJ2-5	TRBD1	TGTGCCAGCAGAGACACAGGGGGCCAAGAGACCCAGTACTTC	CASRDTGGQETQYF
-	TRBV5-1	TRBJ2-5	TRBD1	TGCGCCAGCAGCTCGGGACAGGGGGCGGAAGAGACCCAGTACTTC	CASSSGQGAEETQYF
-	TRBV2	TRBJ2-2	TRBD2	TGTGCCAGCAGTGATTATGCGGGGGCGAACACCGGGGAGCTGTTTTTT	CASSDYAGANTGELFF
few	TRBV20-1	TRBJ1-1	-	TGCAGTGCCGGGGAGGACAGCAACACTGAAGCTTTCTTT	CSAGEDSNTEAFF